This section outlines one T cell receptor (beta chain) sequence together with its context. Its antigen is currently unknown. Trimming took 7 bases from V and 7 from J, leaving 14 bases between them. The germline V gene has CDR1 GTSNPN and CDR2 SVGIG (reference sequence). This CDR3 comprises 13 residues. TCRdb passed the RT-PCR reads through MiXCR, listing each CDR3 protein once. Seen here are some 300,000 distinct CDR3 sequences, about 20% observed once, and the top ten hold approximately 10%. The sample belongs to a study of response to subunit inactivated influenza vaccine. Study conclusions and caveats: The study's authors posited that every seasonal influenza vaccination enlists few new T cells.

Sequenced material: PBMCs from blood, taken around 22 months after vaccination. The clonotype was recovered from a man between 50 and 69 years old who received an inactivated influenza vaccine. The chain recombines TRBV30 with TRBJ1-6; D is perhaps TRBD1 (6 bases). CDR3 sequence: CASTGQVNSPLHF. CDR3 DNA: TGTGCCTCGACGGGACAAGTAAATTCACCCCTCCACTTT. Combining the CDR3 with reference TRBV30 and TRBJ1-6 gives the whole variable domain SQTIHQWPATLVQPVGSPLSLECTVEGTSNPNLYWYRQAAGRGLQLLFYSVGIGQISSEVPQNLSASRPQDRQFILSSKKLLLSDSGFYLCASTGQVNSPLHFGNGTRLTVT.